Sequencing of this T cell receptor beta chain was carried out in a study of cytomegalovirus exposure and HLA in healthy donors. Points from the study as a whole: Among CMV-associated TCR beta chains, most appeared HLA-restricted in a later analysis.

With respect to this clone: What it binds is not known.

In the PCR, 60 Vbeta and 13 Jbeta primers were used. Original data processing: Unique TCR beta chains totaled roughly 80 million in a later count, with 8.5 million to 12 million of them shared. Clones were sequenced by immunoSEQ multiplex PCR, and TCRdb holds only the in-frame ones, with some missing. That table furnishes V, J and clone size, whereas the DNA furnished D and trimming. The table for this sample gives over 50,000 clones. The clonotype comes from a man between 50 and 59 years old in good health and CMV-seropositive. The specimen was PBMCs.

This CDR3 is CASRETGGGNQPQHF. CDR3 sequence (DNA): TGTGCCAGCAGGGAGACAGGGGGTGGCAATCAGCCCCAGCATTTT. V is TRBV6-6 and J is TRBJ1-5, with TRBD1 matching over 9 bases. The CDR3 covers 15 residues. Trimming cost V 6 bases and J 2 bases; bases outside gene matches: 5. The V gene's germline CDR1 is MNHNY and CDR2 SVGAGI (reference sequence).